The 25 T cell receptor beta chains below come from one sample, sequenced in a study of blood T cell repertoires in COVID-19. The assay was immunoSEQ multiplex PCR, and TCRdb's table has in-frame clones only and misses some. Here the sample spans approximately 210,000 clones, around 85% being singletons. The material sequenced was peripheral blood. All receptors derive from a woman aged 70-85 years with acute or convalescent COVID-19.

The genes are TRBV11-1 and TRBJ2-5; TRBD1 is a possible D gene (6 bases). V was cut by 0 bases and J by 5 bases, with 13 bases left in between. This CDR3 has 15 residues. Germline CDR1 reads SGHAT; CDR2 reads FQDESV (reference sequence). This chain's CDR3 is CASSLATGPGETQYF. CDR3 nucleotide sequence: TGTGCCAGCAGCTTAGCCACAGGGCCGGGGGAGACCCAGTACTTC.

This sequence joins TRBV7-2 and TRBJ2-5, with 9 bases fitting TRBD1. The CDR3 length is 15 residues. The V gene's germline CDR1 is SGHTA and CDR2 FQGNSA. V lost 1 base, J lost 4 bases, and 4 bases stayed unmatched. CDR3 protein: CASSLVRQGGETQYF. The CDR3 DNA is TGTGCCAGCAGCTTAGTCCGACAGGGGGGAGAGACCCAGTACTTC.

This chain joins TRBV9 and TRBJ1-1, with 9 nucleotides matching TRBD1. The germline V gene has CDR1 SGDLS and CDR2 YYNGEE. This CDR3 contains 14 residues. After removal of 1 base from V and 8 bases from J, the junction contained 6 bases not matched to a gene. The CDR3 loop is CASSVTTGGREAFF. The CDR3 region has the DNA TGTGCCAGCAGCGTAACGACAGGGGGTAGGGAAGCTTTCTTT.

This chain joins TRBV12-3 or TRBV12-4 and TRBJ1-1; no clear D. CDR3 size: 12 residues. V dropped 7 bases and J dropped 4 bases, with 10 bases sitting between them. The CDR3 spells CASKIWSTEAFF. As DNA, the CDR3 is TGTGCCAGCAAAATTTGGAGCACTGAAGCTTTCTTT.

This rearrangement joins TRBV10-1 to TRBJ1-2, with a tentative D call TRBD1 (6 bases). The CDR3 runs to 13 residues. Germline lookup yields CDR1 WNHNN and CDR2 SYGVQD (reference sequence). The V and J ends lost 3 bases and 4 bases respectively, with 9 bases between them. As DNA, the CDR3 is TGCGCCAGCAGTGAACAGGGATCCTATGGCTACACCTTC. This codes for CASSEQGSYGYTF.

This rearrangement joins TRBV19 to TRBJ1-4; D unresolved. The germline V gene encodes CDR1 LNHDA and CDR2 SQIVND (reference sequence). The germline V and J ends were trimmed by 6 bases and 8 bases, with 7 bases remaining between them. This CDR3 has 11 amino acids. In DNA form, the CDR3 reads TGTGCCAGTAGCCGACTAGAAAAACTGTTTTTT. Its translation is CASSRLEKLFF.

The V gene is TRBV4-1, the J gene TRBJ2-3; D gene uncertain. The V gene's germline CDR1 is MGHRA and CDR2 YSYEKL. Trimming pared 1 base from V and 6 bases from J, leaving 11 bases between. The CDR3 is made up of 14 amino acids. CDR3 DNA sequence: TGCGCCAGCAGCCAAGCTACCGCCGGGGATACGCAGTATTTT. As protein: CASSQATAGDTQYF.

J is TRBJ1-1 and V is TRBV7-6, with D hard to call. Germline lookup yields CDR1 SGHVS and CDR2 FNYEAQ. This CDR3 is 13 amino acids long. V shed 1 base and J shed 5 bases, with 8 bases lying between them. CDR3 in DNA: TGTGCCAGCAGCTTAGAACTCTTTACTGAAGCTTTCTTT. It encodes CASSLELFTEAFF.

The V call is TRBV27, the J call TRBJ2-1; a possible D gene is TRBD2 (6 bases). The V end was cut by 5 bases, the J end by 0 bases, with 11 bases between. In germline, CDR1 is MNHEY, CDR2 SMNVEV (reference sequence). The CDR3 length is 15 residues. This CDR3 is CASSGTWSSYNEQFF. The CDR3 bases are TGTGCCAGCAGTGGGACTTGGAGCTCCTACAATGAGCAGTTCTTC.

This sequence joins TRBV5-1 and TRBJ2-3; 12 bases are shared with TRBD2. CDR3 length equals 18 residues. V lost 1 base and J lost 0; bases outside the gene matches: 6. CDR1 is SGHRS, CDR2 YFSETQ, per germline. The CDR3 DNA follows: TGCGCCAGCAGCTTGCTGGCTAGCGGGGGGGCTAGCACAGATACGCAGTATTTT. It codes for CASSLLASGGASTDTQYF.

This clone was counted only a few times. V and J are TRBV18 and TRBJ2-7; 11 bases are shared with TRBD2. Germline CDR1 reads KGHSH; CDR2 reads LQKENI. The CDR3 sequence is 15 residues long. V shed 6 bases, J shed 5 bases, and the junction held 9 bases outside the gene matches. CDR3 sequence (DNA): TGTGCCAGCTCTCTTACTAGCGGGGGCCTCCACGAGCAGTACTTC. It encodes CASSLTSGGLHEQYF.

The J gene is TRBJ1-5, the V gene TRBV19; TRBD1 might be the D (6 bases). V lost 8 bases and J lost 0, with 14 bases in between. The CDR3 is made up of 15 amino acids. Germline V gene lookup returns CDR1 LNHDA and CDR2 SQIVND (reference sequence). Here the CDR3 DNA reads TGTGCCAGTCTGTCCAGGGGATATAGCAATCAGCCCCAGCATTTT. Amino acid sequence: CASLSRGYSNQPQHF.

The DNA for the CDR3 is TGTGCCAGCAGTTCCCCTCGCCGGGACAAAAGGGAATACACCTTC. It is translated as CASSSPRRDKREYTF. V and J are TRBV6-5 and TRBJ1-2, with a possible D match to TRBD1 (6 bases). With 4 bases removed from V and 11 bases from J, the gap between germline ends came to 23 bases. CDR1 and CDR2 from the germline V gene are MNHEY and SVGAGI. The CDR3 runs to 15 residues.

The chain employs TRBV28 and TRBJ1-4; D uncertain. Deletions cut 4 bases from V and 8 bases from J, with 17 bases between. The germline gives CDR1 MDHEN, CDR2 SYDVKM. The CDR3 covers 15 residues. The CDR3 DNA follows: TGTGCCAGCAGTTCCCTTCTGGGAGGGAGCGAAAAACTGTTTTTT. The encoded protein is CASSSLLGGSEKLFF.

The J gene is TRBJ1-4, the V gene TRBV2, with 7 bases that match TRBD1. V was pared by 10 bases and J by 4 bases, with 9 bases of the junction left unmatched. Looked up from germline, CDR1 is SNHLY and CDR2 is FYNNEI. The CDR3 has 14 residues. CDR3 amino acids: CATGTVPFNEKLFF. The CDR3 coding sequence is TGTGCCACCGGGACAGTTCCTTTTAATGAAAAACTGTTTTTT. The whole variable domain, remainder taken from reference TRBV2 and TRBJ1-4, is EPEVTQTPSHQVTQMGQEVILRCVPISNHLYFYWYRQILGQKVEFLVSFYNNEISEKSEIFDDQFSVERPDGSNFTLKIRSTKLEDSAMYFCATGTVPFNEKLFFGSGTQLSVL.

This sequence joins TRBV5-1 and TRBJ1-1, with D perhaps matching TRBD1 (6 bases). This CDR3 has 12 residues. Trimming removed 6 bases at V and 4 bases at J, with 10 bases between. The germline gives CDR1 SGHRS, CDR2 YFSETQ. The CDR3 sequence: CASTQQGTEAFF. CDR3 in DNA: TGCGCCAGCACCCAACAGGGCACTGAAGCTTTCTTT. Variable domain in full (rest from reference TRBV5-1 and TRBJ1-1): KAGVTQTPRYLIKTRGQQVTLSCSPISGHRSVSWYQQTPGQGLQFLFEYFSETQRNKGNFPGRFSGRQFSNSRSEMNVSTLELGDSALYLCASTQQGTEAFFGQGTRLTVV.

The chain couples TRBV7-9 to TRBJ1-5; 8 positions match TRBD1. The CDR3 runs 15 residues. Germline assignment: CDR1 SEHNR and CDR2 FQNEAQ (reference sequence). V was pared by 5 bases and J by 2 bases, with 5 bases of the junction left unmatched. In DNA form, the CDR3 reads TGTGCCAGCAGCCGGACAGGGCTGGGCAATCAGCCCCAGCATTTT. Translating it yields CASSRTGLGNQPQHF.

This clone was observed a few times. The chain joins TRBV1 to TRBJ2-1; TRBD2 reflects the table's D call only, with no check against the DNA. TRBV1 has pseudogene status. The CDR3 runs to 20 residues. The DNA of the CDR3 is TGCACCAGCAGCCAAGGCCAGGTGGGGGGGGAAATGCCCTCCTACAATGAGCAGTTCTTC. Translating it yields CTSSQGQVGGEMPSYNEQFF.

The chain combines TRBV6-2 or TRBV6-3 with TRBJ1-1; perhaps TRBD1 as D (5 bases). This CDR3 has 17 residues. Germline V gives CDR1 MNHEY, CDR2 SVGEGT. V was pared by 0 bases and J by 2 bases, with 16 bases between. This CDR3 reads CASSYSNRPGINTEAFF. The CDR3 nucleotides read TGTGCCAGCAGTTACTCGAATCGGCCAGGGATAAACACTGAAGCTTTCTTT.

As to this clone: An end of the junction differs from the germline gene, which may be a read error. The chain combines TRBV7-7 with TRBJ2-5, with 10 bases aligning to TRBD1. The CDR3 loop spans 15 amino acids. Germline V lookup: CDR1 SSHAT, CDR2 FNYEAQ (reference sequence). CDR3 loop: CASSEDRGNQETQYF. CDR3 in DNA: TGTGCTAGCAGCGAGGACAGGGGGAACCAAGAGACCCAGTACTTC. Full variable domain (outside the CDR3, taken from reference TRBV7-7 and TRBJ2-5): GAGVSQSPRYKVTKRGQDVTLRCDPISSHATLYWYQQALGQGPEFLTYFNYEAQPDKSGLPSDRFSAERPEGSISTLTIQRTEQRDSAMYRCASSEDRGNQETQYFGPGTRLLVL.

The J gene is TRBJ1-1, the V gene TRBV11-2, with D perhaps matching TRBD1 (6 bases). Trimming left V 6 bases short and J 3 bases short, with 11 bases between. The CDR3 extends over 13 amino acids. In germline, CDR1 is SGHAT, CDR2 FQNNGV. The DNA for the CDR3 is TGTGCCAGCAGATCGGACAGCGACACTGAAGCTTTCTTT. Protein: CASRSDSDTEAFF.

The J gene is TRBJ1-5, the V gene TRBV19; D might be TRBD1 (5 bases). The V end was cut by 5 bases, the J end by 1 base, with 9 bases between. Per germline, CDR1 LNHDA and CDR2 SQIVND (reference sequence). This CDR3 region has 14 residues. In DNA, the CDR3 is TGTGCCAGTAGTCGGGGGTCGAGCAATCAGCCCCAGCATTTT. Protein product: CASSRGSSNQPQHF.

The chain has TRBV5-6 and TRBJ2-1; D remains ambiguous. V lost 0 bases, J lost 0 bases, and 4 bases lay in between. Germline V gene sequence: CDR1 SGHDT, CDR2 YYEEEE. The CDR3 has 14 residues. The CDR3 is CASSLAHSYNEQFF. The CDR3 coding sequence is TGTGCCAGCAGCTTGGCCCACTCCTACAATGAGCAGTTCTTC. The full variable domain, rest sourced from reference TRBV5-6 and TRBJ2-1, is DAGVTQSPTHLIKTRGQQVTLRCSPKSGHDTVSWYQQALGQGPQFIFQYYEEEERQRGNFPDRFSGHQFPNYSSELNVNALLLGDSALYLCASSLAHSYNEQFFGPGTRLTVL.

This chain links TRBV5-1 with TRBJ1-2, with 12 bases aligning to TRBD1. V dropped 4 bases and J dropped 7; count of bases not matched to a gene: 5. CDR1 is SGHRS and CDR2 is YFSETQ in the germline V gene. This CDR3 has 14 amino acids. The CDR3 loop reads CASSVGTGGTGYTF. The CDR3 bases are TGCGCCAGCAGCGTAGGGACAGGGGGCACTGGCTACACCTTC.

This chain joins TRBV2 and TRBJ1-2; 8 bases agree with TRBD1. Germline CDR1 SNHLY, CDR2 FYNNEI. V lost 5 bases and J lost 4; bases outside the gene matches: 3. CDR3 length: 13 amino acids. The CDR3 region has the DNA TGTGCCAGCAGTCGACAGGGGACCTATGGCTACACCTTC. Protein: CASSRQGTYGYTF.